This T cell receptor (beta chain) comes out of a study of CD8 T cells in Susac syndrome. This CDR3 has 13 residues. V was shortened by 0 bases and J by 7 bases, with 10 bases between the two germline ends. Germline V gene data show CDR1 as SEHNR and CDR2 as FQNEAQ (reference sequence). TEMRA cells were enriched by FACS, while CD8+ and CD4+ T cells were obtained through a negative isolation that was performed magnetically. After extraction with the RNeasy kit, roughly 0.5 to 1 ug of the RNA was reverse transcribed using random hexamers. Multiplex PCR with immunoSEQ amplified the TCR beta CDR3 across 54 Vbeta and 13 Jbeta. TCRdb ran MiXCR on the immunoSEQ multiplex PCR reads and lists one entry per CDR3 protein. In the table there are some 100,000 distinct CDR3 sequences, roughly 95% of which are singletons.

This clonotype was obtained from a human donor in good health. Input material: CD4+ T cells from PBMCs. This rearrangement joins TRBV7-9 to TRBJ2-7; perhaps TRBD1 as D (6 bases). The CDR3 reads CASSLAGTLEQYF. CDR3 DNA: TGTGCCAGCAGCTTAGCCGGGACACTTGAGCAGTACTTC.